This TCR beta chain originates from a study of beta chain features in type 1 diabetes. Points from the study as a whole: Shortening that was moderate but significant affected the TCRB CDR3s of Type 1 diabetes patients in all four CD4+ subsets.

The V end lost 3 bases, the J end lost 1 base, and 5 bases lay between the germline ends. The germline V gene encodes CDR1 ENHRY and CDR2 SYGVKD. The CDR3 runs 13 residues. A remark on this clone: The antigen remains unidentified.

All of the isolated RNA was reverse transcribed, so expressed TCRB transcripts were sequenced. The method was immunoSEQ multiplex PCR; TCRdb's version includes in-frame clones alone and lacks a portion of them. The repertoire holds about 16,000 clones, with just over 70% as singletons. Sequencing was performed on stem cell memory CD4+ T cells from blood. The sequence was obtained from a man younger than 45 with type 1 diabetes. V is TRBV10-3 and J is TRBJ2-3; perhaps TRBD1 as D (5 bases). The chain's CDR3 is CAISEGGTDTQYF. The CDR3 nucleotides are TGTGCCATCAGTGAAGGGGGCACAGATACGCAGTATTTT.